Sequencing of this T cell receptor beta chain was carried out in a study of OX40 agonist ivuxolimab in advanced cancers. The CDR3 loop spans 17 amino acids. Germline V gene data show CDR1 as MDHEN and CDR2 as SYDVKM. Trimming at V came to 5 bases and at J to 6 bases, leaving 16 bases not matched to a gene. Data came from immunoSEQ multiplex PCR; TCRdb stores just in-frame clones and leaves some out. The data show tens of thousands of clones, with 65% to 90% seen just once and 20% to 25% held by the top ten. Findings of the study overall: By week 6 at 0.1 to 3.0 mg/kg, blood CD4+ and CD8+ T cells had expanded clonally. The authors also found low normalized T-cell clonal expansion in some nonresponders.

A note on this clone: Antigen: not known.

The sample in question was CD4+ or CD8+ T cells sorted from blood, obtained in a trial of the OX40 agonist ivuxolimab. The rearrangement joins TRBV28 to TRBJ2-7; 10 nucleotides line up with TRBD2. This clonotype was obtained from an adult with an advanced solid tumor such as melanoma, head and neck, liver or kidney cancer. The CDR3: CASSPEREGLTTSEQYF. CDR3 DNA: TGTGCCAGCAGTCCCGAGCGGGAGGGCCTTACTACTAGCGAGCAGTACTTC.